Listed below are T cell receptor beta chains from one sample, sequenced in a study of T cell responses to AZD1222 COVID-19 vaccine. The method was immunoSEQ multiplex PCR; TCRdb's version includes in-frame clones alone and lacks a portion of them. The top ten hold 5.2% of the sample, which has approximately 140,000 clones, around 91% seen once. Sequenced material: peripheral blood, taken on day 0 of AZD1222 vaccination. These receptors were collected from an adult in good health. Both conserved end residues are part of each CDR3. Fields, in order: V gene, clone size, CDR3 protein. Only some rows state a clone size, as once, few, many or a class for expanded clones.

>TRBV9|.
CASNLSRLQVESPPIRVNQPQHF
>TRBV2|.
CASGTERNTEAFF
>TRBV5-4|.
CASSRGDRRDYGYTF
>TRBV4-2|.
CASSRPGQGVADGYTF
>TRBV5-8|.
CASTRPEAVSYF
>TRBV6-5|.
CASSYSMGYELTEQFF
>TRBV7-7|.
CASSLGRTTLNEQFF
>TRBV28|.
CASSLGHLYNEQFF
>TRBV3-1/TRBV3-2|.
CASSQDQGVGQAGRDEQYF
>TRBV28|.
CASKDQGFRYGYTF
>TRBV5-1|.
CASSSETGGHGGYTF
>TRBV9|.
CASSPSGLWFDEQFF
>TRBV2|.
CASSPRTGFNQPQHF
>TRBV9|.
CASSVGAGLGETQYF
>TRBV6-2/TRBV6-3|few
CASSYSGVSYEQYF
>TRBV7-2|.
CASSLSRHQETQYF
>TRBV24-1|.
CATSGAPEGSDTQYF
>TRBV7-2|.
CASSPVSGGPDTQYF
>TRBV5-4|.
CASSSAGYQETQYF
>TRBV7-2|.
CASSLSAGGFYEQYF
>TRBV5-1|once
CASSLFGQGYEQYF
>TRBV9|once
CASSEGKGAGTNYGYTF
>TRBV6-1|.
CASSGQGLYQPQHF
>TRBV15|.
CATSVRGYGYTF
>TRBV24-1|.
CATSDPDSVYGYTF
>TRBV11-2|.
CASSPGQGGNTIYF
>TRBV19|.
CASSITHRENQPQHF
>TRBV7-3|.
CASSLSAFQETQYF
>TRBV3-1/TRBV3-2|.
CASSQDFTSGPEQFF
>TRBV6-6|.
CASSYNREGSGPQHF
>TRBV27|few
CASSLGTGVYEQYF
>TRBV2|.
CASSDRLAGEQYF
>TRBV19|.
CASKSTGYSNQPQHF
>TRBV2|.
CASSVINEKLFF
>TRBV7-8|.
CASSLEWPATEAFF
>TRBV6-5|few
CASTPRTRGYTF
>TRBV6-2/TRBV6-3|.
CASSSHTPDSLYGYTF
>TRBV2|.
CASSELEFPYNEQFF
>TRBV5-5|.
CASSGKDEQFF
>TRBV5-1|.
CASSLDQYNEQFF
>TRBV5-1|.
CASSLGRWTEAFF
>TRBV7-3|.
CASSSGALGEQYF
>TRBV7-3|.
CASSLMAFGTGSDEQFF
>TRBV2|few
CASSDGGSGWFEKLFF
>TRBV28|.
CASSRPTGMNTEAFF
>TRBV6-5|.
CASSTSWGSYEQYF
>TRBV9|.
CASSGGPGPAKNIQYF
>TRBV7-9|.
CASSSPVVGTDGTDTQYF
>TRBV5-4|.
CASSPDRNSGNTIYF
>TRBV6-5|once
CASESGGNQPQHF
>TRBV5-8|few
CASSKRPGATDTQYF
>TRBV6-5|.
CASSFRLRSHEQYF